The next 29 T cell receptor beta chains were all read from a single sample in a study of blood T cell repertoires in COVID-19. The protocol was immunoSEQ multiplex PCR, while the TCRdb copy is restricted to in-frame clones and leaves out a portion. The sample has approximately 170,000 clones, over 75% seen once. The source material was peripheral blood. The receptors shown here come from a woman aged 45 to 65 with acute or convalescent COVID-19.

CDR3 nucleotide sequence: TGTGCCAGCAGCTTAGTAACGGGGTTGGAGTCAGATACGCAGTATTTT. Its protein product is CASSLVTGLESDTQYF. This chain joins TRBV7-8 and TRBJ2-3, with D maybe TRBD2 (5 bases). The CDR3 consists of 16 residues. Trimming pared 1 base from V and 4 bases from J, leaving 15 bases between. Germline CDR1 and CDR2: SGHVS and FQNEAQ.

The V gene is TRBV18, the J gene TRBJ2-7; 11 nucleotides match TRBD2. Germline V gives CDR1 KGHSH, CDR2 LQKENI. There are 13 residues in the CDR3. Germline trimming cut 4 bases from V and 7 bases from J; bases unmatched to any gene: 3. CDR3 DNA: TGTGCCAGCTCACTAGGGACTAGCGGAGAGCAGTACTTC. Its translation: CASSLGTSGEQYF. The full variable domain, in which reference TRBV18 and TRBJ2-7 provide the parts outside the CDR3, is NAGVMQNPRHLVRRRGQEARLRCSPMKGHSHVYWYRQLPEEGLKFMVYLQKENIIDESGMPKERFSAEFPKEGPSILRIQQVVRGDSAAYFCASSLGTSGEQYFGPGTRLTVT.

This sequence joins TRBV10-3 and TRBJ1-4, with 7 bases identical to TRBD1. The germline gives CDR1 ENHRY, CDR2 SYGVKD. The CDR3 runs 13 residues. Trimming took 7 bases from V and 8 from J; bases not matched to a gene: 7. As DNA, the CDR3 is TGTGCCATCACGGGACAGATAGGCGAAAAACTGTTTTTT. Protein: CAITGQIGEKLFF.

This chain links TRBV19 with TRBJ1-1; D is unresolved. CDR1 and CDR2 from the germline V gene are LNHDA and SQIVND (reference sequence). V lost 5 bases and J lost 6, with 13 bases in between. This CDR3 has 13 residues. The CDR3 reads CASSPDGGAEAFF. DNA of the CDR3: TGTGCCAGTAGTCCGGACGGAGGCGCTGAAGCTTTCTTT.

This clone has just a few counts. The genes are TRBV25-1 and TRBJ2-1; 9 nucleotides match TRBD1. Germline loops: CDR1 MGHDK, CDR2 SYGVNS. CDR3 length equals 13 residues. V was clipped by 11 bases and J by 6 bases; unmatched bases: 8. The CDR3 is CAGAGQGRNEQFF. The CDR3 DNA is TGTGCCGGAGCGGGACAGGGTCGCAATGAGCAGTTCTTC.

The CDR3 loop is CAWSGGLAGGEQYF. The CDR3 nucleotides read TGTGCCTGGAGTGGAGGCCTAGCGGGAGGCGAGCAGTACTTC. V usage is TRBV30 and J usage is TRBJ2-7; 11 positions agree with TRBD2. Trimming at V came to 1 base and at J to 6 bases, leaving 5 bases not matched to a gene. CDR3 length: 14 residues. The germline V gene encodes CDR1 GTSNPN and CDR2 SVGIG (reference sequence).

This chain links TRBV28 with TRBJ2-7, with D possibly TRBD1 on 6 matching bases. V lost 5 bases and J lost 1, with 15 bases in between. This CDR3 spans 15 amino acids. CDR1 MDHEN and CDR2 SYDVKM come from the germline V gene. This CDR3 reads CASSKGQSPSYEQYF. The DNA of the CDR3 is TGTGCCAGCAGTAAAGGACAGTCCCCTTCCTACGAGCAGTACTTC.

This rearrangement joins TRBV28 to TRBJ1-4, with D perhaps TRBD1 (6 bases). The ends were cut back, 6 bases at V and 3 bases at J, with 14 bases in the middle. The CDR3 spans 15 residues. Germline loops: CDR1 MDHEN, CDR2 SYDVKM. The CDR3 DNA reads as TGTGCCAGCAGCCCCCCCCAGGGGCCTAATGAAAAACTGTTTTTT. Its protein product is CASSPPQGPNEKLFF.

This rearrangement joins TRBV3-1 (or the pseudogene TRBV3-2) to TRBJ1-6; D is possibly TRBD1 (6 bases). The V gene lost 6 bases and the J gene lost 6 bases, with 12 bases spanning the gap. Germline CDR1 reads LGHDT; CDR2 reads YNNKEL (reference sequence). The CDR3 runs 14 residues. In nucleotides, the CDR3 is TGTGCCAGCAGGGGAGGGGGACTTAATTCACCCCTCCACTTT. Amino acid sequence: CASRGGGLNSPLHF.

The gene calls are TRBV12-3 or TRBV12-4 and TRBJ1-1, with D possibly matching TRBD1 (5 bases). The V and J ends lost 8 bases and 4 bases respectively, with 14 bases between them. This CDR3 is 13 amino acids long. The CDR3 sequence: CASSTGWRTEAFF. The CDR3, as DNA: TGTGCCAGCTCAACAGGTTGGCGCACTGAAGCTTTCTTT.

The V call is TRBV5-1, the J call TRBJ2-3, with 8 bases that match TRBD2. The CDR3 is 15 residues long. In germline, CDR1 is SGHRS, CDR2 YFSETQ. V lost 4 bases and J lost 1; bases outside the gene matches: 5. This CDR3 reads CASSLSGMRTDTQYF. The CDR3 coding sequence is TGCGCCAGCAGCCTTAGCGGGATGCGCACAGATACGCAGTATTTT.

J is TRBJ2-5 and V is TRBV6-5; TRBD2 matches 7 bases. V gave up 10 bases and J gave up 4 bases; unmatched junction bases: 9. Germline V gene sequence: CDR1 MNHEY, CDR2 SVGAGI. This CDR3 is built from 13 residues. CDR3 region: CATRPAGSETQYF. The CDR3 DNA sequence: TGTGCCACACGCCCAGCGGGGTCAGAGACCCAGTACTTC.

The chain couples TRBV7-9 to TRBJ2-5; D unclear. The CDR3 length is 13 residues. Germline-derived CDR1 and CDR2 are SEHNR and FQNEAQ (reference sequence). Trimming took off 0 bases at V and 5 bases at J, with 7 bases between the two ends. The chain's CDR3 is CASSLAVIETQYF. In DNA, the CDR3 is TGTGCCAGCAGCTTAGCCGTAATTGAGACCCAGTACTTC. The whole variable domain, remainder taken from reference TRBV7-9 and TRBJ2-5, is DTGVSQNPRHKITKRGQNVTFRCDPISEHNRLYWYRQTLGQGPEFLTYFQNEAQLEKSRLLSDRFSAERPKGSFSTLEIQRTEQGDSAMYLCASSLAVIETQYFGPGTRLLVL.

The chain has TRBV28 and TRBJ1-2; no clear D gene. V was pared by 6 bases and J by 2 bases, with 16 bases between. CDR1 and CDR2 from the germline V gene are MDHEN and SYDVKM. The CDR3 sequence is 15 residues long. The CDR3 region is CASRDLSGENYGYTF. Written as DNA, the CDR3 is TGTGCCAGCAGAGATCTAAGTGGAGAGAACTATGGCTACACCTTC.

A few counts support this clone. This chain joins TRBV19 and TRBJ2-3, with a possible D match to TRBD2 (5 bases). The CDR3 covers 15 residues. Deletions cut 4 bases from V and 6 bases from J, with 17 bases between. The germline gives CDR1 LNHDA, CDR2 SQIVND (reference sequence). In nucleotides, the CDR3 is TGTGCCAGTAGTACGGACTCGTCTGTAATGGATACGCAGTATTTT. Its protein is CASSTDSSVMDTQYF.

This clone was seen a handful of times. This rearrangement joins TRBV7-8 to TRBJ1-2; possibly TRBD1 for D (6 bases). Trimming stripped 1 base from V and 0 bases from J, with 12 bases between. The CDR3 is 16 residues long. Per the germline V gene, CDR1 is SGHVS and CDR2 is FQNEAQ. CDR3 DNA: TGTGCCAGCAGCTTAGTGGGGGGGCCGACTAACTATGGCTACACCTTC. As protein: CASSLVGGPTNYGYTF.

Concerning this clone itself: Within the sample, other DNA sequences also encode this same CDR3. This rearrangement joins TRBV6-5 to TRBJ1-5, with a possible D match to TRBD1 (5 bases). Germline lookup yields CDR1 MNHEY and CDR2 SVGAGI. V was pared by 0 bases and J by 3 bases, with 9 bases between. The CDR3 totals 15 residues. CDR3 coding DNA: TGTGCCAGCAGTTACTCAAGGGGTCTCAATCAGCCCCAGCATTTT. It is translated as CASSYSRGLNQPQHF.

The chain recombines TRBV11-2 with TRBJ2-2, with D unresolved. V lost 1 base, J lost 5 bases, and 8 bases lay in between. CDR1 and CDR2 (germline): SGHAT, FQNNGV. This CDR3 region has 14 residues. This chain's CDR3 is CASSLVEFTGELFF. The DNA for the CDR3 is TGTGCCAGCAGCTTAGTGGAGTTTACCGGGGAGCTGTTTTTT.

This clone was counted between two and nine times. The J gene is TRBJ1-2, the V gene TRBV28; 10 bases fit TRBD1. Germline V gene lookup returns CDR1 MDHEN and CDR2 SYDVKM. V trimming: 8 bases; J trimming: 2 bases; junction bases outside the gene matches: 2. This CDR3 is 13 amino acids long. This chain's CDR3 is CASRDRGNYGYTF. The CDR3 DNA follows: TGTGCCAGCCGGGACAGGGGAAACTATGGCTACACCTTC.

The chain uses TRBV6-2 or TRBV6-3 and TRBJ1-5; a weak D match, TRBD1 (6 bases). CDR1 and CDR2 (germline): MNHEY, SVGEGT. The CDR3 runs 16 residues. V lost 6 bases to trimming and J lost 0 bases, with 15 bases between them. This chain's CDR3 is CASSLSRTVSNQPQHF. CDR3 coding DNA: TGTGCCAGCAGCCTTTCCCGGACAGTTAGCAATCAGCCCCAGCATTTT.

The rearrangement links TRBV6-5 to TRBJ2-5; D may be TRBD1 (6 bases). There are 14 residues in the CDR3. V lost 0 bases, J lost 4 bases, and 9 bases lay in between. Germline V gives CDR1 MNHEY, CDR2 SVGAGI. The CDR3, as DNA: TGTGCCAGCAGTTACTCCGGGACAACAGAGACCCAGTACTTC. Translation: CASSYSGTTETQYF.

This sequence joins TRBV21-1 and TRBJ1-6; TRBD1, the table's D call, lacks a check against the DNA. TRBV21-1 is flagged as a pseudogene. The CDR3 spans 15 residues. In DNA, the CDR3 is TGTGCCAGCAGCACCCGGGACAGGGACAATTCACCCCTCCACTTT. This codes for CASSTRDRDNSPLHF.

The rearrangement uses TRBV3-1 (or the pseudogene TRBV3-2) and TRBJ2-7; D is unresolved. The V gene's germline CDR1 is LGHDT and CDR2 YNNKEL (reference sequence). V lost 8 bases to trimming and J lost 5 bases, with 16 bases between them. The CDR3 sequence is 13 residues long. CDR3 nucleotides: TGTGCCAGCTCCCTCCCTGGAGAGGACGAGCAGTACTTC. Amino acids: CASSLPGEDEQYF.

V and J are TRBV28 and TRBJ1-6, with D tentatively TRBD1 (6 bases). This CDR3 region has 14 residues. Germline-derived CDR1 and CDR2 are MDHEN and SYDVKM. Trimming took off 3 bases at V and 10 bases at J, with 13 bases between the two ends. CDR3 residues: CASSFNREVSPLHF. In DNA form, the CDR3 reads TGTGCCAGCAGTTTTAACAGGGAAGTGTCACCCCTCCACTTT.

The rearrangement joins TRBV27 to TRBJ2-2; D is possibly TRBD1 (6 bases). Germline CDR1 MNHEY, CDR2 SMNVEV (reference sequence). Trimming removed 6 bases at V and 2 bases at J, with 13 bases between. The CDR3 extends over 15 amino acids. The CDR3 spells CASRTSGTNTGELFF. Here the CDR3 DNA reads TGTGCCAGCAGGACCTCCGGGACAAACACCGGGGAGCTGTTTTTT.

The chain employs TRBV3-1 (or the pseudogene TRBV3-2) and TRBJ1-1; 8 positions agree with TRBD1. Germline assignment: CDR1 LGHDT and CDR2 YNNKEL (reference sequence). The CDR3 runs 14 residues. V lost 4 bases to trimming and J lost 4 bases; unmatched junction nucleotides: 5. The CDR3 sequence is CASSPRTGITEAFF. The CDR3 nucleotides are TGTGCCAGCAGCCCCCGGACAGGGATCACTGAAGCTTTCTTT.

The chain employs TRBV28 and TRBJ2-3, with 7 bases aligning to TRBD2. V shed 3 bases and J 5 bases; nucleotides not matched to a gene: 14. Germline values: CDR1 MDHEN, CDR2 SYDVKM. There are 17 residues in the CDR3. CDR3 loop: CASSFAGRGRGEDTQYF. The CDR3 DNA follows: TGTGCCAGCAGTTTTGCCGGGCGAGGGAGGGGTGAAGATACGCAGTATTTT. Drawing the rest from reference TRBV28 and TRBJ2-3, the complete variable domain is DVKVTQSSRYLVKRTGEKVFLECVQDMDHENMFWYRQDPGLGLRLIYFSYDVKMKEKGDIPEGYSVSREKKERFSLILESASTNQTSMYLCASSFAGRGRGEDTQYFGPGTRLTVL.

The chain joins TRBV15 to TRBJ1-1; D perhaps matches TRBD1 (5 bases). The V gene lost 1 base and the J gene lost 4 bases, with 7 bases spanning the gap. Germline V lookup: CDR1 LNHNV, CDR2 YYDKDF (reference sequence). This CDR3 is built from 13 residues. The CDR3 DNA follows: TGTGCCACCAGCAGAGCGGGGGGCACTGAAGCTTTCTTT. The encoded protein is CATSRAGGTEAFF.

CDR3 bases: TGTGCCAGCAGTTACAGTCCTTTAGGGGCCGGGGAGCTGTTTTTT. Translating it yields CASSYSPLGAGELFF. This chain uses TRBV6-5 with TRBJ2-2, with D possibly matching TRBD1 (5 bases). The CDR3 is 15 residues long. Germline values: CDR1 MNHEY, CDR2 SVGAGI. V was trimmed by 2 bases and J by 6 bases, leaving 13 bases between them.